One and the same sample provided the 3 T cell receptor beta chains below, sequenced in a study of PD-L1 blockade in urothelial cancer. The table came from immunoSEQ multiplex PCR; TCRdb's copy has only in-frame clones and leaves some out. Of 35,000 to 40,000 clones detected, approximately 80% appear once; the ten largest clones hold approximately 3.4%. The specimen comprised PBMCs, sampled around atezolizumab (anti-PD-L1) treatment. These receptors all come from a man between 65 and 80 years old with urothelial cancer.

The rearrangement links TRBV7-8 to TRBJ2-7; possibly TRBD1 for D (5 bases). CDR3 length equals 14 residues. Germline CDR1 and CDR2: SGHVS and FQNEAQ. Deletions cut 0 bases from V and 2 bases from J, with 8 bases between. The CDR3 loop reads CASSLAGQTYEQYF. CDR3 sequence (DNA): TGTGCCAGCAGCTTAGCGGGGCAGACCTACGAGCAGTACTTC.

The CDR3 loop reads CASSPGKLAEGEQYF. CDR3 nucleotide sequence: TGTGCCAGCAGCCCCGGAAAACTAGCGGAGGGGGAGCAGTACTTC. The chain is built from TRBV7-2 and TRBJ2-7; 8 bases are a match to TRBD2. Losses at the gene ends were 5 bases for V and 7 bases for J; bases not matched to a gene: 13. CDR1 SGHTA and CDR2 FQGNSA come from the germline V gene. The CDR3 is 15 residues long.

This clone has more than one count but fewer than ten. The J gene is TRBJ1-1, the V gene TRBV4-1; 9 positions match TRBD1. V lost 0 bases, J lost 0 bases, and 5 bases stayed unmatched. CDR3 size: 17 residues. The germline gives CDR1 MGHRA, CDR2 YSYEKL. The DNA of the CDR3 is TGCGCCAGCAGCCAAGATGGGACAGGGAGGTTGAACACTGAAGCTTTCTTT. Translated: CASSQDGTGRLNTEAFF.